The 3 T cell receptor beta chains presented below share a single source sample, sequenced in a study of technical replicates of blood from four donors. Assay used: immunoSEQ multiplex PCR; TCRdb lists only in-frame clones, some missing. The sample yields 50,000 to 70,000 clones, about nine tenths seen once. The sample taken for sequencing was PBMCs. The receptors here all came from a human donor in good health. Some clones in this sample may be carry-over from other donors' samples.

The chain combines TRBV5-4 with TRBJ2-1, with TRBD2 identical over 7 bases. V lost 4 bases to trimming and J lost 4 bases; unmatched junction nucleotides: 14. The CDR3 sequence is 17 residues long. Germline CDR1 and CDR2: SGHNT and YYREEE (reference sequence). CDR3 nucleotides: TGTGCCAGCAGCCTCGGGGTGAGCGGGGCCCTGTACAATGAGCAGTTCTTC. Translation gives CASSLGVSGALYNEQFF. The full variable domain, completed using reference TRBV5-4 and TRBJ2-1, is ETGVTQSPTHLIKTRGQQVTLRCSSQSGHNTVSWYQQALGQGPQFIFQYYREEENGRGNFPPRFSGLQFPNYSSELNVNALELDDSALYLCASSLGVSGALYNEQFFGPGTRLTVL.

The chain has TRBV7-6 and TRBJ2-1, with 11 bases lining up with TRBD2. The CDR3 consists of 15 residues. V lost 5 bases to trimming and J lost 6 bases; unmatched junction nucleotides: 6. From germline, CDR1 is SGHVS and CDR2 FNYEAQ. The CDR3: CASSPLAGGPNEQFF. CDR3 sequence (DNA): TGTGCCAGCAGCCCGCTAGCGGGGGGTCCCAATGAGCAGTTCTTC.

This chain uses TRBV2 with TRBJ1-1; TRBD1 agrees at 9 bases. Germline trimming cut 9 bases from V and 4 bases from J; bases unmatched to any gene: 9. This CDR3 spans 14 amino acids. Germline CDR1 SNHLY, CDR2 FYNNEI. The DNA of the CDR3 is TGTGCCAGTGGGGACAGGGTGGGTGGCACTGAAGCTTTCTTT. Translating gives CASGDRVGGTEAFF.